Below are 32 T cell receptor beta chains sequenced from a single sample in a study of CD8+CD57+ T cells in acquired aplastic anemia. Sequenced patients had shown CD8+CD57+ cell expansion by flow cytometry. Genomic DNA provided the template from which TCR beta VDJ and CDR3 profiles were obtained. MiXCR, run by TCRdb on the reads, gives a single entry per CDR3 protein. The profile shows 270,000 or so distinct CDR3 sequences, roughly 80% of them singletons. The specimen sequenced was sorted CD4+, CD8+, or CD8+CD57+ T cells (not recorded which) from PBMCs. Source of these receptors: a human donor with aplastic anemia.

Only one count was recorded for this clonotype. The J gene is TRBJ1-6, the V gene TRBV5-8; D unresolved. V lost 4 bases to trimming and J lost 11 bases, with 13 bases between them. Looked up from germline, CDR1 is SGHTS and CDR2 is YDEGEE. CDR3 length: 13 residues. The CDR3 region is CASSPRTETPLHF. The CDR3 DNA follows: TGTGCCAGCAGCCCGCGGACTGAGACACCCCTCCACTTT.

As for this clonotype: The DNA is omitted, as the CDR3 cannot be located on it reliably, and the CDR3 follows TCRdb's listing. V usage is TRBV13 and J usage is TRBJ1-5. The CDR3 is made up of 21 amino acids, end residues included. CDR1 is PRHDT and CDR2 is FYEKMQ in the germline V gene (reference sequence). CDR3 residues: CASSHPYSHTLGMSSSSGQHF.

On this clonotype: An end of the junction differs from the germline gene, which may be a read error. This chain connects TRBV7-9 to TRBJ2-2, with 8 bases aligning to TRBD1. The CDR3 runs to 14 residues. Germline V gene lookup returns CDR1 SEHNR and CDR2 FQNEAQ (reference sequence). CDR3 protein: CASSPMTGDQTDTF. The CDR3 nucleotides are TGTGCCAGCAGCCCCATGACAGGGGACCAGACGGATACTTTT.

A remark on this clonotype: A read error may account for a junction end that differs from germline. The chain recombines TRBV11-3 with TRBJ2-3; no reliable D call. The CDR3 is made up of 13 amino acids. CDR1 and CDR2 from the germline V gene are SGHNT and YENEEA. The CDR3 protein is CASSFRSTNTQYF. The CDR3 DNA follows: TGTGCCAGCAGCTTTAGGAGCACAAATACGCAGTATTTT.

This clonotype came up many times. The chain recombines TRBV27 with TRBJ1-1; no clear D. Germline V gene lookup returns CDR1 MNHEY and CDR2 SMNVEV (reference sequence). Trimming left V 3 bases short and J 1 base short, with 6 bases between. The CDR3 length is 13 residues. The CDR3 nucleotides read TGTGCCAGCAGTTTGGTGGAGAACACTGAAGCTTTCTTT. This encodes CASSLVENTEAFF.

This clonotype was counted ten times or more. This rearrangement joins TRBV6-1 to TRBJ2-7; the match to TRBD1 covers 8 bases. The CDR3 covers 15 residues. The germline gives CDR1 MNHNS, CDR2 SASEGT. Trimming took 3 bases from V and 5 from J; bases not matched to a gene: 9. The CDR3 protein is CASSEGTGSTHEQYF. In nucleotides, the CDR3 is TGTGCCAGCAGTGAGGGGACAGGATCGACTCACGAGCAGTACTTC.

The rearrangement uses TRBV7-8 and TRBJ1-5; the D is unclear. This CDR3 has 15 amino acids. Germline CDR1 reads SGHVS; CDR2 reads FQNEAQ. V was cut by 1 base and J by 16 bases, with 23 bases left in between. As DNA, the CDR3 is TGTGCCAGCAGCTTAGGGGGATGTCCCGATACGCAGCATCATTTT. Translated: CASSLGGCPDTQHHF.

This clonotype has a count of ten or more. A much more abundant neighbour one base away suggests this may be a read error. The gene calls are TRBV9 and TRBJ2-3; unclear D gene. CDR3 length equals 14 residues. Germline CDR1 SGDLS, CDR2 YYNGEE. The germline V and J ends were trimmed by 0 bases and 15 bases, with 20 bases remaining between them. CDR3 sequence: CASSVGSDTQNFYF. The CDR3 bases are TGTGCCAGCAGCGTAGGGTCAGATACGCAGAATTTTTATTTT.

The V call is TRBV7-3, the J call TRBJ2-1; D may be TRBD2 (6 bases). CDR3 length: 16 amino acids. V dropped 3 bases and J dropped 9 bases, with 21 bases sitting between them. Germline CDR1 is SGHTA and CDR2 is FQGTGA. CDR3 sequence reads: CASSLQRGRESTEQFF. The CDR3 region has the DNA TGTGCCAGCAGCTTGCAAAGAGGACGGGAGAGCACTGAGCAGTTCTTC.

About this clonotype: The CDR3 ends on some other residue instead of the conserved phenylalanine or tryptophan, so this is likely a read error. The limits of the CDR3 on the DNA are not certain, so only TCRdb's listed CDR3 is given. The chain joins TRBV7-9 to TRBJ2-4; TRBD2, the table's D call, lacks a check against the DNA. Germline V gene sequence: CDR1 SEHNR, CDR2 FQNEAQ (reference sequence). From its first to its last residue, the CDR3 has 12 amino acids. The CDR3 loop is CAYEVAAYQETQ.

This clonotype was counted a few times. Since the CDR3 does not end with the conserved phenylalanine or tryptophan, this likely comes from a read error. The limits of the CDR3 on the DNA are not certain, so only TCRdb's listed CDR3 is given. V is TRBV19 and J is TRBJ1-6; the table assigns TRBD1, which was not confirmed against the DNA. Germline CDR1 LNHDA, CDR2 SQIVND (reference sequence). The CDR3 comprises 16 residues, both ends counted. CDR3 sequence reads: CASSIAGGAYNEQFFV.

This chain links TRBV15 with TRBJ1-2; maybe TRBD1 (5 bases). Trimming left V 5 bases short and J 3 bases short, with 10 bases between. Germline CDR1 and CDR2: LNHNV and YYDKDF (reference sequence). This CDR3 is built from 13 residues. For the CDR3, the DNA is TGTGCCACCAGCGACGCCAGGGACTATGGCTACACCTTC. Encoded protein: CATSDARDYGYTF.

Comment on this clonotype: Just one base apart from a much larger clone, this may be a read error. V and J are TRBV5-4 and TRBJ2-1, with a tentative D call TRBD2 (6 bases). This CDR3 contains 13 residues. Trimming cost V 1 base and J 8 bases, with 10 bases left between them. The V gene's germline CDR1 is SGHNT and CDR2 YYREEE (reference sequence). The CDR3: CASSLWGVHEQFF. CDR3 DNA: TGTGCCAGCAGCTTGTGGGGGGTCCATGAGCAGTTCTTC. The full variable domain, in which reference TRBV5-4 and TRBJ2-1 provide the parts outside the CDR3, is ETGVTQSPTHLIKTRGQQVTLRCSSQSGHNTVSWYQQALGQGPQFIFQYYREEENGRGNFPPRFSGLQFPNYSSELNVNALELDDSALYLCASSLWGVHEQFFGPGTRLTVL.

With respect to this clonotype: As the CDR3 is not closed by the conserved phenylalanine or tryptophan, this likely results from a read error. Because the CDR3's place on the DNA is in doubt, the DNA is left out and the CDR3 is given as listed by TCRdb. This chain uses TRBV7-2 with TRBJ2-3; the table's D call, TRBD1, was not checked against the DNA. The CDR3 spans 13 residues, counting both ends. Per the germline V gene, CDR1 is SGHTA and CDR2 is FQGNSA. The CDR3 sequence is CASSDGGTDIEHL.

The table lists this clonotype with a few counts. CDR3 bases: TGTGCCAGCCTCCGGGACAGCCTCTCCTACGAGCAGTACTTC. It codes for CASLRDSLSYEQYF. The chain combines TRBV7-2 with TRBJ2-7; 7 bases fit TRBD1. The germline gives CDR1 SGHTA, CDR2 FQGNSA. Trimming at V came to 8 bases and at J to 0 bases, leaving 7 bases not matched to a gene. The CDR3 runs 14 residues. The full variable domain, with the rest looked up from reference TRBV7-2 and TRBJ2-7, is GAGVSQSPSNKVTEKGKDVELRCDPISGHTALYWYRQSLGQGLEFLIYFQGNSAPDKSGLPSDRFSAERTGGSVSTLTIQRTQQEDSAVYLCASLRDSLSYEQYFGPGTRLTVT.

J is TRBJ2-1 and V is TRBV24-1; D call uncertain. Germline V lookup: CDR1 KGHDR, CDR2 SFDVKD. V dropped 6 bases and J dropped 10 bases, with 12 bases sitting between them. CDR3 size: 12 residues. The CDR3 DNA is TGTGCCACCAGTCGCGAAGGGTTCGAGCAGTTCTTC. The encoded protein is CATSREGFEQFF.

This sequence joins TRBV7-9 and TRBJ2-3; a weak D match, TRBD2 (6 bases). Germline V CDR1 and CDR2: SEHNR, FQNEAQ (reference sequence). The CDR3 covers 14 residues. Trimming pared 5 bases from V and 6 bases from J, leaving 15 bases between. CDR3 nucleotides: TGTGCCAGCAGCCCCGGGGGAGGTCACGATACGCAGTATTTT. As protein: CASSPGGGHDTQYF. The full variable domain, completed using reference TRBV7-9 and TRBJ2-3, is DTGVSQNPRHKITKRGQNVTFRCDPISEHNRLYWYRQTLGQGPEFLTYFQNEAQLEKSRLLSDRFSAERPKGSFSTLEIQRTEQGDSAMYLCASSPGGGHDTQYFGPGTRLTVL.

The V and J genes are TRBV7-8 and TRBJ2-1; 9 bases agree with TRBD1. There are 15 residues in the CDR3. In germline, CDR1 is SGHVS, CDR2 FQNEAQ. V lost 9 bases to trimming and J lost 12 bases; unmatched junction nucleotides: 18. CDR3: CASSGTGTASYGQFF. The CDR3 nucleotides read TGTGCCAGTAGTGGGACAGGGACTGCTTCCTATGGGCAGTTCTTC.

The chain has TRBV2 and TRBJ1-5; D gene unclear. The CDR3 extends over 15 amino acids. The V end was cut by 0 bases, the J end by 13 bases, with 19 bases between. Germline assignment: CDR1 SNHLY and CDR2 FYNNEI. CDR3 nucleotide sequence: TGTGCCAGCAGTGAAGCTTATAGCAATCAGCCCCAGCAGCATTTT. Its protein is CASSEAYSNQPQQHF.

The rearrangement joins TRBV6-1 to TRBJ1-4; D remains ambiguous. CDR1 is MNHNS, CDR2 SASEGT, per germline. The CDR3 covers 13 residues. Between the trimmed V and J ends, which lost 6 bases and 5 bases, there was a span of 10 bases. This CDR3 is CASSRLSNEKLFF. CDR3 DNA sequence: TGTGCCAGCAGCAGGTTATCAAATGAAAAACTGTTTTTT.

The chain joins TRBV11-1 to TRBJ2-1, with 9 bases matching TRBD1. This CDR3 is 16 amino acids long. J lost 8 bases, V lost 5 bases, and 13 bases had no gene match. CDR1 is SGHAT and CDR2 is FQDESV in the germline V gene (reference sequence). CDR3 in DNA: TGTGCCAGCAGCCAGGGACAGGGACCCGGTCAGGATGAGCAGTTCTTC. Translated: CASSQGQGPGQDEQFF. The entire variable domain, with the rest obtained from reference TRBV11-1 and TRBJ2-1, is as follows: EAEVAQSPRYKITEKSQAVAFWCDPISGHATLYWYRQILGQGPELLVQFQDESVVDDSQLPKDRFSAERLKGVDSTLKIQPAELGDSAMYLCASSQGQGPGQDEQFFGPGTRLTVL.

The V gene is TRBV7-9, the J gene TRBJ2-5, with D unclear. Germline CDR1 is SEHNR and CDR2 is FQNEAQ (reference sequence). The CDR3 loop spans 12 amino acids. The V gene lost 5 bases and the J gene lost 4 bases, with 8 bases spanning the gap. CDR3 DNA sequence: TGTGCCAGCAGCCATACCCCAGAGACCCAGTACTTC. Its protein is CASSHTPETQYF.

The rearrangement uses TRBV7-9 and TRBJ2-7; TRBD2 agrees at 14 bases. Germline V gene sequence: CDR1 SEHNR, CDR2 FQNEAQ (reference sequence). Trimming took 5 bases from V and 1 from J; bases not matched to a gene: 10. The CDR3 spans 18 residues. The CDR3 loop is CASSHPLTSGRDSYEQYV. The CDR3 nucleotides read TGTGCCAGCAGCCATCCTCTGACTAGCGGGAGGGATTCCTACGAGCAGTACGTC.

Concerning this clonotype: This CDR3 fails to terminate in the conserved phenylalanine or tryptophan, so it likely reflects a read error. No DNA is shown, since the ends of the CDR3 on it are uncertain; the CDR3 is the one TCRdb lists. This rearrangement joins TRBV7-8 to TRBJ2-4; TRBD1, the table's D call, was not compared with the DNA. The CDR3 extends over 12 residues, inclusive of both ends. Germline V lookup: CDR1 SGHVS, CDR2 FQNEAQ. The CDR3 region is CASGGAGNPQTH.

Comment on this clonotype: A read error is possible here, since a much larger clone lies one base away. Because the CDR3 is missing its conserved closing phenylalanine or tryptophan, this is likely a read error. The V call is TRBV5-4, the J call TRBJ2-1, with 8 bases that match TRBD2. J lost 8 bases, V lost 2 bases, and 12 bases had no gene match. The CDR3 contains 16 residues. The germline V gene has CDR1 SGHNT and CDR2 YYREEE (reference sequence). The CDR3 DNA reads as TGTGCCAGCAGCTTTCATAGCGGCGGGGGGAGCGATGAGCAGTTCCTC. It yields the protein CASSFHSGGGSDEQFL.

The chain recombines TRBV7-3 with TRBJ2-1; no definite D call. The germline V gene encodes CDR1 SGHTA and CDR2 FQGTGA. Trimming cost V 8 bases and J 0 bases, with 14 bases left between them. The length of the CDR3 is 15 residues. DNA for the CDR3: TGTGCCAGCTGCAGATACCAGAACTCCTACAATGAGCAGTTCTTC. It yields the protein CASCRYQNSYNEQFF.

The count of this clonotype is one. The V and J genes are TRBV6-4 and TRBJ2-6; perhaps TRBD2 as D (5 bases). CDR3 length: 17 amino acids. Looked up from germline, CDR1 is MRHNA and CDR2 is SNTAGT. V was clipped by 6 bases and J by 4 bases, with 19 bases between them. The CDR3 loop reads CASRPRLRWEGANVLTF. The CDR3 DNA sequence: TGTGCCAGCAGGCCACGGTTAAGGTGGGAGGGGGCCAACGTCCTGACTTTC.

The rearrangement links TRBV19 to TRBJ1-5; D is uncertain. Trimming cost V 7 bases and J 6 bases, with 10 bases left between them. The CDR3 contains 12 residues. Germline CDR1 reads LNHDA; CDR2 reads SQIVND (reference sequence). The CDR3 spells CASTIGGQPQHF. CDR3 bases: TGTGCCAGTACCATAGGTGGTCAGCCCCAGCATTTT. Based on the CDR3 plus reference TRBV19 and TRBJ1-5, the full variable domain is DGGITQSPKYLFRKEGQNVTLSCEQNLNHDAMYWYRQDPGQGLRLIYYSQIVNDFQKGDIAEGYSVSREKKESFPLTVTSAQKNPTAFYLCASTIGGQPQHFGDGTRLSIL.

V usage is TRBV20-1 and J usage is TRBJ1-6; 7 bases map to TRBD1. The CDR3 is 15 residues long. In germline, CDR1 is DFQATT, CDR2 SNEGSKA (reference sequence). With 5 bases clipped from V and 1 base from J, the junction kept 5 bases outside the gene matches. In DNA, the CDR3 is TGCAGTGCTCGACAGGGTGGGTCCTATAATTCACCCCTCCACTTT. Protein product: CSARQGGSYNSPLHF.

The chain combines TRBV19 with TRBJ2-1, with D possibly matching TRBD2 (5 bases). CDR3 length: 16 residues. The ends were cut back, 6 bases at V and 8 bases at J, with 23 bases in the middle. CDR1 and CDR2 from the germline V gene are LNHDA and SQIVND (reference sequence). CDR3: CASSKAGGNGQDEQFF. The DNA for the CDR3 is TGTGCCAGTAGCAAGGCGGGCGGAAACGGTCAGGATGAGCAGTTCTTC.

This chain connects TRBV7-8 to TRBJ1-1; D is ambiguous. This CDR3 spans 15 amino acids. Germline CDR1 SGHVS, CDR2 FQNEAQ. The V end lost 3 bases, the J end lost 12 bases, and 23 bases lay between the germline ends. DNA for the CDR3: TGTGCCAGCAGCTTGGCGGGAGCTGCCGATACGCAGTCTTTCTTT. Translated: CASSLAGAADTQSFF.

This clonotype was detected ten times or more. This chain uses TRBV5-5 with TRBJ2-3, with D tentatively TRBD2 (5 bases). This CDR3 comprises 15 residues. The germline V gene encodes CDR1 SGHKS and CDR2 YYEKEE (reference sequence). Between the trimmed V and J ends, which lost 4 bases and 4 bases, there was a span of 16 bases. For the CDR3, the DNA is TGTGCCAGCAGCCTCTCCGGGAATTCCGCAGATACGCAGTATTTT. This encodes CASSLSGNSADTQYF.